This TCR beta chain was documented in a study of blood T cells in healthy people across ages. General study points: Across the age range, TCR beta diversity per million T cells fell in a roughly linear way. Samples with more naive T cells showed higher observed beta diversity.

As for this clonotype: Its target is not known.

Healthy Caucasians from Russia aged about 6 to 95 served as donors. Isolating PBMCs gave at least 6 million of these cells per sample. J was trimmed by 8 bases and V by 1 base; bases with no gene match: 8. Germline CDR1 is SGHTA and CDR2 is FQGNSA. The CDR3 is made up of 16 amino acids. Sample-barcoded 5' priming and a J-beta primer mix drove a second PCR of about 6 to 12 cycles. TCRdb called the 5' RACE reads again in MiXCR, with one record for every CDR3 protein. The table has roughly 1,700,000 distinct CDR3 sequences, under 30% seen once. Material: blood. The rearrangement joins TRBV7-2 to TRBJ2-1, with 10 bases aligning to TRBD2. This TCR came from a woman aged 25 to 39 in good health. Here the CDR3 reads CASSLVWLAGEDEQFF. DNA for the CDR3: TGTGCCAGCAGCTTAGTATGGCTAGCGGGAGAGGATGAGCAGTTCTTC. Using reference TRBV7-2 and TRBJ2-1 for the parts outside the CDR3, the full variable domain is GAGVSQSPSNKVTEKGKDVELRCDPISGHTALYWYRQSLGQGLEFLIYFQGNSAPDKSGLPSDRFSAERTGGSVSTLTIQRTQQEDSAVYLCASSLVWLAGEDEQFFGPGTRLTVL.